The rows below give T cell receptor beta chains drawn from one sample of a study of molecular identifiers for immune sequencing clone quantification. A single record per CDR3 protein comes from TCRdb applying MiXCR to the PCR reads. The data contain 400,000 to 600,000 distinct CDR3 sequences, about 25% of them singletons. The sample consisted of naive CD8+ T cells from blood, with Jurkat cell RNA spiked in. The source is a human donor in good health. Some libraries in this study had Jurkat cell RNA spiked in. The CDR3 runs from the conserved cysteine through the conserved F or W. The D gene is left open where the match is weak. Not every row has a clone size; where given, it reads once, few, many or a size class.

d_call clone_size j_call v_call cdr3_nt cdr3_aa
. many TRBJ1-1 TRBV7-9 TGTGCCAGCAGCCACAAACAAACCCCCGGGACCGAAGCTTTCTTT CASSHKQTPGTEAFF
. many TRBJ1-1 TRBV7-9 TGTGCCAGCAGCCGGAGGCCAGCCCCTGAAGCTTTCTTT CASSRRPAPEAFF
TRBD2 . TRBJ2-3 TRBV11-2 TGTGCCAGCAGCCGGGGGGGGATAATCACAGATACGCAGTATTTT CASSRGGIITDTQYF
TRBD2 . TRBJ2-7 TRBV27 TGTGCCAGCAGTTTACCGATGTTTTTTTCTCTTGGGACTAGCGGGGGGGGCTCCTACGAGCAGTACTTC CASSLPMFFSLGTSGGGSYEQYF
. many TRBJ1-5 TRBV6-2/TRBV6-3 TGTGCCAGCAGTGCCGGGGGATCGCCCCAGCATTTT CASSAGGSPQHF
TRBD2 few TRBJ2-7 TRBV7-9 TGTGCCAGCAGCTTGAGGACTGGCGGGGGACCATACGAGCAGTACTTC CASSLRTGGGPYEQYF
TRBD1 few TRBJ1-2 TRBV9 TGTGCCAGCAGCGTAATGGACAGGGGGGTGGATGGCTACACCTTC CASSVMDRGVDGYTF
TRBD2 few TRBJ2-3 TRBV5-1 TGCGCCAGCAGCCTCAAGACGGGACTAGTTTCGGTTTCGGATACGCAGTATTTT CASSLKTGLVSVSDTQYF
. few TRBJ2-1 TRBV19 TGTGCCAGTAGTATGGACAGTAACAATGAGCAGTTCTTC CASSMDSNNEQFF
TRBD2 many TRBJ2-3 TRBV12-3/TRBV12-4 TGTGCCAGCAGTTTGGGAACCGGGACTAGCGGGGACGTAACGCAGTATTTT CASSLGTGTSGDVTQYF
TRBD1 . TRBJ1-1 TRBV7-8 TGTGCCAGCAGCTTGATGGGACAGGGTAAATCGGACACTGAAGCTTTCTTT CASSLMGQGKSDTEAFF
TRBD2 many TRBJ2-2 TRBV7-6 TGTGCCAGCAGCCCCGGGACTAGCGGAGCCGGGGAGCTGTTTTTT CASSPGTSGAGELFF
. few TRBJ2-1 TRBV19 TGTGCCAGTAGTCCGGACTGGAATGAGCAGTTCTTC CASSPDWNEQFF
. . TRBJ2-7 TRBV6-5 TGTGCCAGCAGTTACACGGTGGGTTACGAGCAGTACTTC CASSYTVGYEQYF
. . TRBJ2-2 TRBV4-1 TGCGCCAGCAGCCAAGAATGGGATAACACCGGGGAGCTGTTTTTT CASSQEWDNTGELFF
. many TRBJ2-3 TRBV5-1 TGCGCCAGCAGCTTGGCCATTGGCGGAGTCACAGATACGCAGTATTTT CASSLAIGGVTDTQYF
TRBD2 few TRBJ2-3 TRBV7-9 TGTGCCAGCAGCCCAGGGACTAGCGGGATCTTAATAGATACGCAGTATTTT CASSPGTSGILIDTQYF
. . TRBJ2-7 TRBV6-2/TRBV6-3 TGTGCCAGCAGTCAGCCCGGGGGGCAACTAAACGAGCAGTACTTC CASSQPGGQLNEQYF
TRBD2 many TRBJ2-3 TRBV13 TGTGCCAGCAGCGGGATAGCGGGAGGGTGTCGTTTT CASSGIAGGCRF
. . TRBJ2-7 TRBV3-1 TGTGCCAGCCGCTCGCCCTACGAGCAGTACTTC CASRSPYEQYF
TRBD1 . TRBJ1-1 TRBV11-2 TGTGCCAGCAGCTTAGGTGGGACAGGGTGGAACACTGAAGCTTTCTTT CASSLGGTGWNTEAFF
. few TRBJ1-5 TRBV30 TGTGCCTGGAGTGTAGGACACAACCAGCCCCAGCATTTT CAWSVGHNQPQHF
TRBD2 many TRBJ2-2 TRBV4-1 TGCGCCAGCAGCCAAGATCGTCGGGGGGGCATCGGCGGGGAGCTGTTTTTT CASSQDRRGGIGGELFF